One sample yielded the 29 T cell receptor beta chains listed below, sequenced in a study of beta chain features in type 1 diabetes. Whole-study results and caveats: For Type 1 diabetes patients, all four CD4+ subsets carried TCRB CDR3s that were moderately but significantly shorter.

Sequencing targeted expressed TCRB transcripts, as all isolated RNA had been reverse transcribed. Here immunoSEQ multiplex PCR was the method, and the copy in TCRdb shows in-frame clones only, minus some. The sample lists around 130,000 clones, less than 20% occurring once. No antigens are known for them. Sequencing was done on a sample of central memory CD4+ T cells from blood. These receptors were collected from a man under 40 with type 1 diabetes.

Of note for this clone: The same CDR3 is also encoded by other DNA sequences in this sample. This chain joins TRBV7-2 and TRBJ2-2; a possible D gene is TRBD1 (6 bases). Trimming removed 5 bases at V and 5 bases at J, with 24 bases between. Per the germline V gene, CDR1 is SGHTA and CDR2 is FQGNSA. This CDR3 spans 18 amino acids. CDR3 bases: TGTGCCAGCAGCCCTTCCCACTCGACTGCCCAGGGGACCGGGGAGCTGTTTTTT. Protein sequence: CASSPSHSTAQGTGELFF.

A few counts support this clone. The chain is built from TRBV11-3 and TRBJ1-6; D is undetermined. Germline loops: CDR1 SGHNT, CDR2 YENEEA. Deletions cut 2 bases from V and 5 bases from J, with 7 bases between. This CDR3 is built from 14 residues. The CDR3 bases are TGTGCCAGCAGCTTATCAGGAGATAATTCACCCCTCCACTTT. Its protein is CASSLSGDNSPLHF.

The chain couples TRBV18 to TRBJ2-3; 9 bases are a match to TRBD2. The CDR3 is 14 residues long. Per germline, CDR1 KGHSH and CDR2 LQKENI. The ends lost 1 base at V and 7 bases at J; junction bases unmatched: 3. The CDR3: CASSPRAGGNTQYF. In DNA, the CDR3 is TGTGCCAGCTCACCACGTGCGGGGGGGAATACGCAGTATTTT.

In this sample, this clone turned up a few times. This chain uses TRBV29-1 with TRBJ1-5; D might be TRBD1 (6 bases). V was shortened by 6 bases and J by 2 bases, with 17 bases between the two germline ends. The CDR3 contains 15 residues. The germline CDR1 and CDR2 sequences are SQVTM and ANQGSEA. The DNA for the CDR3 is TGCAGCGTCGCGATAACAGGGACGGGCAATCAGCCCCAGCATTTT. Protein: CSVAITGTGNQPQHF.

The rearrangement links TRBV29-1 to TRBJ2-7; 10 nucleotides align to TRBD1. The CDR3 has 13 amino acids. Germline CDR1 is SQVTM and CDR2 is ANQGSEA. Germline trimming cut 6 bases from V and 7 bases from J; bases unmatched to any gene: 9. CDR3 DNA sequence: TGCAGCGTGGCCCGACAGGGGGCGAAGGAGCAGTACTTC. It is translated as CSVARQGAKEQYF.

This clone was detected only a few times. This chain joins TRBV13 and TRBJ2-1; D gene unclear. Per germline, CDR1 PRHDT and CDR2 FYEKMQ (reference sequence). The CDR3 length is 16 residues. Trimming pared 4 bases from V and 0 bases from J, leaving 13 bases between. CDR3 DNA sequence: TGTGCCAGCAGCTCTACCACACGGAGCTCCTACAATGAGCAGTTCTTC. This sequence encodes CASSSTTRSSYNEQFF.

This clone was recorded a few times. This chain connects TRBV19 to TRBJ2-7, with a weak D call TRBD1 (7 bases). V lost 9 bases and J 0 bases, leaving 15 bases between the germline ends. This CDR3 contains 14 residues. Germline lookup yields CDR1 LNHDA and CDR2 SQIVND (reference sequence). The CDR3 sequence: CASGGTASSYEQYF. The CDR3 nucleotides are TGTGCCAGCGGAGGGACAGCGAGCTCCTACGAGCAGTACTTC.

In this sample, this clone turned up a few times. The rearrangement uses TRBV9 and TRBJ2-3, with no clear D. Trimming pared 4 bases from V and 2 bases from J, leaving 14 bases between. The CDR3 consists of 15 residues. CDR1 and CDR2 from the germline V gene are SGDLS and YYNGEE. CDR3 DNA: TGTGCCAGCAGCCCCTCCAGTCCCATCACAGATACGCAGTATTTT. It encodes CASSPSSPITDTQYF.

In its sample, this clone was seen a few times. The chain carries TRBV9 and TRBJ2-2; D gene ambiguous. This CDR3 comprises 14 residues. Looked up from germline, CDR1 is SGDLS and CDR2 is YYNGEE. Between the trimmed V and J ends, which lost 4 bases and 6 bases, there was a span of 13 bases. CDR3 loop: CASSTRSVAGELFF. In nucleotides, the CDR3 is TGTGCCAGCAGCACCCGGTCAGTGGCCGGGGAGCTGTTTTTT.

This clone was detected only a few times. The chain recombines TRBV29-1 with TRBJ2-5; D is unclear. With 2 bases removed from V and 4 bases from J, the gap between germline ends came to 14 bases. There are 14 residues in the CDR3. Germline assignment: CDR1 SQVTM and CDR2 ANQGSEA. CDR3 sequence (DNA): TGCAGCGTTGAACCCCCTGGCAGTGTAGAGACCCAGTACTTC. Its translation is CSVEPPGSVETQYF. Based on the CDR3 plus reference TRBV29-1 and TRBJ2-5, the full variable domain is SAVISQKPSRDICQRGTSLTIQCQVDSQVTMMFWYRQQPGQSLTLIATANQGSEATYESGFVIDKFPISRPNLTFSTLTVSNMSPEDSSIYLCSVEPPGSVETQYFGPGTRLLVL.

This clone was detected a few times. J is TRBJ2-5 and V is TRBV9, with 8 bases fitting TRBD2. V lost 4 bases, J lost 0 bases, and 5 bases stayed unmatched. Germline V gene sequence: CDR1 SGDLS, CDR2 YYNGEE. The length of the CDR3 is 15 residues. CDR3 region: CASSPRLAYQETQYF. The CDR3 coding sequence is TGTGCCAGCAGCCCCCGACTAGCGTACCAAGAGACCCAGTACTTC.

The chain carries TRBV5-1 and TRBJ1-1; possibly TRBD1 for D (6 bases). Trimming shortened V by 0 bases and J by 1 base, and 13 bases separated the two germline ends. The CDR3 contains 16 residues. From germline, CDR1 is SGHRS and CDR2 YFSETQ. DNA of the CDR3: TGCGCCAGCAGCTTGGCCTGGACAGCAAGGAACACTGAAGCTTTCTTT. Translated, it gives CASSLAWTARNTEAFF.

J is TRBJ2-5 and V is TRBV28, with 7 positions matching TRBD1. J gave up 5 bases and V 5 bases, and 8 bases lay outside the gene matches. The CDR3 is 14 amino acids. Germline V gene data show CDR1 as MDHEN and CDR2 as SYDVKM. CDR3: CASSRTGAGETQYF. CDR3 DNA: TGTGCCAGCAGTCGCACAGGGGCCGGGGAGACCCAGTACTTC.

This clone appeared a few times. J is TRBJ1-2 and V is TRBV7-2, with D tentatively TRBD1 (6 bases). Looked up from germline, CDR1 is SGHTA and CDR2 is FQGNSA. The CDR3 has 13 amino acids. V shed 5 bases and J shed 4 bases, with 11 bases lying between them. The DNA for the CDR3 is TGTGCCAGCAGCAAAGACAGGCTCTATGGCTACACCTTC. Amino acids: CASSKDRLYGYTF.

CDR3 DNA: TGTGCCAGCAGCTTAGGTGGTTTCAAAACCTACGAGCAGTACTTC. Encoded protein: CASSLGGFKTYEQYF. The J gene is TRBJ2-7, the V gene TRBV11-2; D remains ambiguous. Germline V gives CDR1 SGHAT, CDR2 FQNNGV. Trimming cost V 1 base and J 2 bases, with 12 bases left between them. The CDR3 loop spans 15 amino acids.

This rearrangement joins TRBV13 to TRBJ2-7; D might be TRBD2 (7 bases). CDR1 PRHDT and CDR2 FYEKMQ come from the germline V gene (reference sequence). This CDR3 has 16 amino acids. Trimming removed 5 bases from V and 5 bases from J, with 22 bases in between. CDR3 amino acids: CASSPRLGGATNEQYF. The CDR3 region has the DNA TGTGCCAGCAGCCCCCGGTTGGGGGGGGCCACGAACGAGCAGTACTTC.

This clone was seen many times. This chain uses TRBV4-2 with TRBJ2-3, with 8 bases that match TRBD2. Trimming removed 4 bases from V and 4 bases from J; junction bases left unmatched: 16. The CDR3 extends over 18 amino acids. CDR1 is LGHNA, CDR2 YNFKEQ, per germline. CDR3 in amino acids: CASSRTQGRGGGADTQYF. The DNA of the CDR3 is TGTGCCAGCAGCCGGACCCAAGGACGGGGGGGAGGGGCAGATACGCAGTATTTT.

This clone showed up just a few times. The rearrangement uses TRBV6-5 and TRBJ1-2, with D possibly being TRBD1 (6 bases). CDR3 length equals 15 residues. Trimming shortened V by 0 bases and J by 7 bases, and 15 bases separated the two germline ends. Per germline, CDR1 MNHEY and CDR2 SVGAGI. In nucleotides, the CDR3 is TGTGCCAGCAGTTACTCGGAGACAGGCCGAGGTGGCTACACCTTC. This codes for CASSYSETGRGGYTF.

This rearrangement joins TRBV5-6 to TRBJ2-5, with 9 bases fitting TRBD2. The CDR3 sequence is 15 residues long. Germline V CDR1 and CDR2: SGHDT, YYEEEE. J gave up 4 bases and V 2 bases, and 6 bases lay outside the gene matches. CDR3 coding DNA: TGTGCCAGCAGCTTAAGGCTAGCGGGGAGAGAGACCCAGTACTTC. This translates into CASSLRLAGRETQYF.

This chain links TRBV2 with TRBJ1-1, with unresolved D. The V end lost 8 bases, the J end lost 2 bases, and 6 bases lay between the germline ends. CDR3 size: 11 residues. Germline CDR1 reads SNHLY; CDR2 reads FYNNEI. The CDR3 protein is CASQDNTEAFF. CDR3 sequence (DNA): TGTGCCAGCCAGGATAACACTGAAGCTTTCTTT.

The sample holds many counts of this clone. The chain carries TRBV23-1 and TRBJ2-1; TRBD1 is a possible D gene (6 bases). TRBV23-1 is an open reading frame whose function is uncertain. Trimming removed 6 bases at V and 4 bases at J, with 16 bases between. There are 15 residues in the CDR3. CDR3 loop: CASRVSGHLYNEQFF. DNA of the CDR3: TGCGCCAGCAGGGTATCGGGACACCTTTACAATGAGCAGTTCTTC.

This chain connects TRBV7-2 to TRBJ2-3; no clear D. Germline-derived CDR1 and CDR2 are SGHTA and FQGNSA. The CDR3 spans 11 residues. Trimming took off 5 bases at V and 6 bases at J, with 6 bases between the two ends. The CDR3 spells CASSQSDTQYF. CDR3 coding DNA: TGTGCCAGCAGCCAATCCGATACGCAGTATTTT. The full variable domain, with the rest looked up from reference TRBV7-2 and TRBJ2-3, is GAGVSQSPSNKVTEKGKDVELRCDPISGHTALYWYRQSLGQGLEFLIYFQGNSAPDKSGLPSDRFSAERTGGSVSTLTIQRTQQEDSAVYLCASSQSDTQYFGPGTRLTVL.

This clone has a handful of counts. The chain's CDR3 is CASSETSTETQYF. CDR3 sequence (DNA): TGTGCCAGCAGTGAAACTAGTACTGAGACCCAGTACTTC. V usage is TRBV2 and J usage is TRBJ2-5, with D perhaps TRBD2 (5 bases). The V end was cut by 2 bases, the J end by 5 bases, with 9 bases between. CDR3 size: 13 residues. In germline, CDR1 is SNHLY, CDR2 FYNNEI.

This chain uses TRBV29-1 with TRBJ2-1; TRBD2 is a possible D gene (7 bases). The germline V and J ends were trimmed by 2 bases and 7 bases, with 18 bases remaining between them. CDR3 length: 15 residues. Per the germline V gene, CDR1 is SQVTM and CDR2 is ANQGSEA. The CDR3 coding sequence is TGCAGCGTTGAACCCCGGAGGGGGGGCCGGAATGAGCAGTTCTTC. Its protein is CSVEPRRGGRNEQFF.

In this sample, this clone turned up a few times. The same CDR3 is also encoded by other DNA sequences in this sample. This chain joins TRBV30 and TRBJ1-5, with D hard to call. CDR1 is GTSNPN, CDR2 SVGIG, per germline (reference sequence). The CDR3 covers 13 residues. V was pared by 0 bases and J by 2 bases, with 5 bases between. CDR3 sequence (DNA): TGTGCCTGGAGTGTACGAGGCAATCAGCCCCAGCATTTT. Its translation is CAWSVRGNQPQHF. The full variable domain, with the rest looked up from reference TRBV30 and TRBJ1-5, is SQTIHQWPATLVQPVGSPLSLECTVEGTSNPNLYWYRQAAGRGLQLLFYSVGIGQISSEVPQNLSASRPQDRQFILSSKKLLLSDSGFYLCAWSVRGNQPQHFGDGTRLSIL.

This clone appeared a few times. It may be a read error: a sequence one base away is much more abundant. Other DNA sequences in the sample encode the same CDR3. The chain uses TRBV5-1 and TRBJ2-5; D gene ambiguous. The V and J ends lost 3 bases and 1 base respectively, with 1 base between them. Germline V lookup: CDR1 SGHRS, CDR2 YFSETQ. This CDR3 has 11 residues. DNA of the CDR3: TGCGCCAGCAGCTCCCAAGAGACCCAGTACTTC. Protein product: CASSSQETQYF.

V usage is TRBV4-3 and J usage is TRBJ2-6; 7 bases align to TRBD1. Trimming took 1 base from V and 2 from J; bases not matched to a gene: 8. This CDR3 has 18 amino acids. From germline, CDR1 is LGHNA and CDR2 YSLEER. The CDR3 DNA is TGCGCCAGCAGCCAAGGACAGGGATACTCGGCTGGGGCCAACGTCCTGACTTTC. The encoded protein is CASSQGQGYSAGANVLTF.

Many counts were recorded for this clone. The chain carries TRBV7-9 and TRBJ2-2; 7 bases agree with TRBD1. This CDR3 is 14 amino acids long. CDR1 and CDR2 from the germline V gene are SEHNR and FQNEAQ (reference sequence). V dropped 4 bases and J dropped 4; count of bases not matched to a gene: 3. DNA for the CDR3: TGTGCCAGCAGCTCGGGACAGCTCACCGGGGAGCTGTTTTTT. Residues: CASSSGQLTGELFF.

This clone turned up a few times. The rearrangement uses TRBV9 and TRBJ2-7; weak D call: TRBD1 (6 bases). V lost 2 bases to trimming and J lost 4 bases, with 19 bases between them. Germline lookup yields CDR1 SGDLS and CDR2 YYNGEE. The CDR3 totals 16 residues. CDR3 sequence: CASSVSPFGTRYEQYF. Here the CDR3 DNA reads TGTGCCAGCAGCGTTTCCCCATTCGGGACACGGTACGAGCAGTACTTC.